These 25 T cell receptor beta chains share one sample of origin, sequenced in a study of sequential checkpoint blockade in melanoma. Sequencing used immunoSEQ multiplex PCR; TCRdb keeps in-frame clones, though not all of them. The sample includes 25,000 to 30,000 clones, 77% of them seen just once. As for treatment: randomized to nivolumab then ipilimumab (arm A) or the reverse (arm B). The starting material was CD8+ T cells sorted from blood (inferred from file names), obtained from a patient given nivolumab and ipilimumab in sequence. The receptors stem from a human donor with melanoma.

The chain combines TRBV7-6 with TRBJ2-7, with 7 positions matching TRBD1. This CDR3 spans 14 amino acids. V lost 5 bases, J lost 3 bases, and 7 bases stayed unmatched. CDR1 and CDR2 from the germline V gene are SGHVS and FNYEAQ. The CDR3 nucleotides are TGTGCCAGCAGCCAAGGGGGCCAAAGCTACGAGCAGTACTTC. Translating it yields CASSQGGQSYEQYF.

The rearrangement links TRBV6-5 to TRBJ1-2; tentative D call: TRBD1 (5 bases). CDR3 length equals 14 residues. V gave up 0 bases and J gave up 6 bases, with 11 bases separating them. Germline V gene sequence: CDR1 MNHEY, CDR2 SVGAGI. The CDR3: CASSYSPGYDGYTF. Here the CDR3 DNA reads TGTGCCAGCAGTTACTCGCCAGGGTATGATGGCTACACCTTC.

The V call is TRBV4-1, the J call TRBJ1-1; 9 bases align to TRBD1. Germline CDR1 and CDR2: MGHRA and YSYEKL. V shed 3 bases, J shed 11 bases, and the junction held 13 bases outside the gene matches. The CDR3 spans 15 residues. In DNA, the CDR3 is TGCGCCAGCAGCCACCGAACAGGGGGCGCGTTCAGGGCTTTCTTT. It yields the protein CASSHRTGGAFRAFF.

By its share, this clone is medium-sized. This chain joins TRBV5-8 and TRBJ1-1, with D tentatively TRBD1 (6 bases). Germline lookup yields CDR1 SGHTS and CDR2 YDEGEE. This CDR3 is built from 12 residues. The V end lost 10 bases, the J end lost 5 bases, and 15 bases lay between the germline ends. In nucleotides, the CDR3 is TGTGCCCCCAGGGGTACCCCTACTGAAGCTTTCTTT. Amino acid sequence: CAPRGTPTEAFF.

V gene TRBV25-1 combines with J gene TRBJ2-7, with unresolved D. Germline V gene sequence: CDR1 MGHDK, CDR2 SYGVNS. Trimming took off 3 bases at V and 1 base at J, with 10 bases between the two ends. This CDR3 region has 14 residues. CDR3 in DNA: TGTGCCAGCAGTGAGCCCGGTTTTTCCTACGAGCAGTACTTC. This codes for CASSEPGFSYEQYF.

This chain joins TRBV19 and TRBJ1-2; 10 nucleotides align to TRBD1. The CDR3 sequence is 15 residues long. The junction had 11 bases not matched to a gene; V was cut back by 6 bases and J by 7 bases. The germline gives CDR1 LNHDA, CDR2 SQIVND (reference sequence). This CDR3 reads CASSTNYRDRGGYTF. CDR3 DNA sequence: TGTGCCAGTAGCACCAACTACCGGGACAGGGGTGGCTACACCTTC. Drawing the rest from reference TRBV19 and TRBJ1-2, the complete variable domain is DGGITQSPKYLFRKEGQNVTLSCEQNLNHDAMYWYRQDPGQGLRLIYYSQIVNDFQKGDIAEGYSVSREKKESFPLTVTSAQKNPTAFYLCASSTNYRDRGGYTFGSGTRLTVV.

This clone was observed a single time. This sequence joins TRBV9 and TRBJ2-7, with D hard to call. The CDR3 consists of 15 residues. Germline CDR1 SGDLS, CDR2 YYNGEE. V gave up 0 bases and J gave up 2 bases, with 12 bases separating them. DNA of the CDR3: TGTGCCAGCAGCGTAGCAAGTACAACCACCTACGAGCAGTACTTC. Encoded protein: CASSVASTTTYEQYF.

V is TRBV5-4 and J is TRBJ2-1; D unclear. Trimming cost V 0 bases and J 4 bases, with 17 bases left between them. Germline V gene sequence: CDR1 SGHNT, CDR2 YYREEE (reference sequence). The CDR3 is made up of 17 amino acids. CDR3 nucleotide sequence: TGTGCCAGCAGCTTGGAGCCCTCGACTCTTCTATACAATGAGCAGTTCTTC. Its translation: CASSLEPSTLLYNEQFF.

The rearrangement joins TRBV19 to TRBJ1-2; 8 bases line up with TRBD1. This CDR3 contains 14 residues. The germline gives CDR1 LNHDA, CDR2 SQIVND (reference sequence). With 2 bases clipped from V and 4 bases from J, the junction kept 3 bases outside the gene matches. DNA of the CDR3: TGTGCCAGTAGTATACCAGGGGGCACCTATGGCTACACCTTC. Encoded protein: CASSIPGGTYGYTF.

The V call is TRBV5-6, the J call TRBJ2-7, with D possibly TRBD1 on 5 matching bases. The CDR3 is 13 amino acids. CDR1 is SGHDT and CDR2 is YYEEEE in the germline V gene. Trimming left V 0 bases short and J 3 bases short, with 7 bases between. The CDR3 region has the DNA TGTGCCAGCAGCTTGGGGGGCGGCTACGAGCAGTACTTC. Protein sequence: CASSLGGGYEQYF. Combining the CDR3 with reference TRBV5-6 and TRBJ2-7 gives the whole variable domain DAGVTQSPTHLIKTRGQQVTLRCSPKSGHDTVSWYQQALGQGPQFIFQYYEEEERQRGNFPDRFSGHQFPNYSSELNVNALLLGDSALYLCASSLGGGYEQYFGPGTRLTVT.

V and J are TRBV18 and TRBJ2-1; no reliable D call. Between the trimmed V and J ends, which lost 3 bases and 8 bases, there was a span of 14 bases. This CDR3 is built from 14 residues. Germline V CDR1 and CDR2: KGHSH, LQKENI. The CDR3 bases are TGTGCCAGCTCACCGGGCATCCCAGTAGATGAGCAGTTCTTC. Amino acids: CASSPGIPVDEQFF.

The J gene is TRBJ2-7, the V gene TRBV7-2; D ambiguous. CDR3 length: 15 amino acids. Trimming took 2 bases from V and 2 from J, leaving 13 bases between them. Per the germline V gene, CDR1 is SGHTA and CDR2 is FQGNSA. The CDR3 DNA follows: TGTGCCAGCAGCTTAAGCCTTCGAGGCCCCTACGAGCAGTACTTC. This codes for CASSLSLRGPYEQYF.

The genes are TRBV5-1 and TRBJ2-5; 10 nucleotides line up with TRBD1. The end of the DNA fits TRBJ2-7 better, so the J call may be wrong. The CDR3 spans 14 residues. Germline loops: CDR1 SGHRS, CDR2 YFSETQ. CDR3 protein: CASSFGTGAYEQYF. CDR3 bases: TGCGCCAGCAGCTTCGGGACAGGGGCCTACGAGCAGTACTTC.

This rearrangement joins TRBV7-9 to TRBJ2-5, with unresolved D. Matching the DNA end better, TRBJ2-7 makes the J call doubtful. CDR3 size: 14 residues. Germline V gives CDR1 SEHNR, CDR2 FQNEAQ (reference sequence). The CDR3 DNA follows: TGTGCCAGCAGCTTAGTCGCACCCCACTACGAGCAGTACTTC. Its translation: CASSLVAPHYEQYF.

The genes are TRBV5-6 and TRBJ2-5; the D gene is possibly TRBD2 (6 bases). V lost 2 bases and J lost 5, with 13 bases in between. This CDR3 region has 14 residues. From germline, CDR1 is SGHDT and CDR2 YYEEEE. Written as DNA, the CDR3 is TGTGCCAGCAGCTTTGTAGCGGAGGGGGAGACCCAGTACTTC. As protein: CASSFVAEGETQYF.

This chain's CDR3 is CASSLGAEQYF. DNA for the CDR3: TGTGCCAGCAGCTTAGGAGCTGAGCAGTACTTC. The V gene is TRBV7-2, the J gene TRBJ2-7; D remains unclear. The CDR3 is 11 residues long. Germline V gives CDR1 SGHTA, CDR2 FQGNSA. Trimming removed 1 base from V and 7 bases from J, with 5 bases in between.

The V and J genes are TRBV30 and TRBJ2-7; tentatively, D is TRBD1 (7 bases). The CDR3 spans 13 residues. CDR1 is GTSNPN and CDR2 is SVGIG in the germline V gene (reference sequence). V dropped 0 bases and J dropped 6 bases, with 12 bases sitting between them. CDR3 coding DNA: TGTGCCTGGAGTGTGGCAGGGGGGACCGAGCAGTACTTC. Its protein is CAWSVAGGTEQYF.

The chain has TRBV6-6 and TRBJ2-3; 8 bases fit TRBD2. The CDR3 is made up of 15 amino acids. The V gene's germline CDR1 is MNHNY and CDR2 SVGAGI (reference sequence). V lost 2 bases to trimming and J lost 4 bases; unmatched junction nucleotides: 5. The CDR3 reads CASSYQTSESDTQYF. The CDR3 DNA follows: TGTGCCAGCAGTTACCAGACTAGCGAGTCAGATACGCAGTATTTT.

A single count supports this clone. The rearrangement uses TRBV7-2 and TRBJ2-1, with TRBD2 matching 8 bases. Per germline, CDR1 SGHTA and CDR2 FQGNSA. V gave up 1 base and J gave up 6 bases; unmatched junction bases: 11. This CDR3 region has 17 residues. In DNA, the CDR3 is TGTGCCAGCAGCTTAGAGGTAGCGGGGTCCCTGGGCAATGAGCAGTTCTTC. Protein: CASSLEVAGSLGNEQFF.

The chain joins TRBV7-9 to TRBJ2-2; D remains ambiguous. Between the trimmed V and J ends, which lost 4 bases and 4 bases, there was a span of 7 bases. CDR1 SEHNR and CDR2 FQNEAQ come from the germline V gene (reference sequence). The CDR3 covers 13 residues. The CDR3 loop reads CASSSYITGELFF. Written as DNA, the CDR3 is TGTGCCAGCAGCTCTTATATCACCGGGGAGCTGTTTTTT.

The chain recombines TRBV12-2 with TRBJ2-3; the table calls TRBD2, which could not be checked here. TRBV12-2 is flagged as a pseudogene. CDR3 length: 18 amino acids. CDR3 in DNA: TGTGCAAGTCGCTTAGCGGGGCCCGGTCGGGAGATTCCAGATACGCAGTATTTT. It translates to CASRLAGPGREIPDTQYF.

The chain is built from TRBV18 and TRBJ1-1; 7 bases agree with TRBD1. V dropped 3 bases and J dropped 5; count of bases not matched to a gene: 0. The length of the CDR3 is 12 residues. CDR1 and CDR2 (germline): KGHSH, LQKENI. CDR3 in DNA: TGTGCCAGCTCACCGACAGGGACTGAAGCTTTCTTT. Protein: CASSPTGTEAFF.

This chain connects TRBV9 to TRBJ2-5; 9 nucleotides align to TRBD1. J lost 5 bases, V lost 6 bases, and 14 bases had no gene match. Germline V gene data show CDR1 as SGDLS and CDR2 as YYNGEE. The CDR3 is 16 residues long. The CDR3 region is CASMGTGSYLRETQYF. The CDR3 nucleotides are TGTGCCAGCATGGGGACAGGGTCCTATTTAAGGGAGACCCAGTACTTC. The full variable domain, its missing parts supplied by reference TRBV9 and TRBJ2-5, is DSGVTQTPKHLITATGQRVTLRCSPRSGDLSVYWYQQSLDQGLQFLIQYYNGEERAKGNILERFSAQQFPDLHSELNLSSLELGDSALYFCASMGTGSYLRETQYFGPGTRLLVL.

This clone was found once. This sequence joins TRBV7-9 and TRBJ1-1; 8 nucleotides match TRBD1. This CDR3 contains 14 residues. Trimming at V came to 4 bases and at J to 4 bases, leaving 5 bases not matched to a gene. Germline V gene data show CDR1 as SEHNR and CDR2 as FQNEAQ (reference sequence). CDR3 sequence reads: CASSSYRGFTEAFF. Here the CDR3 DNA reads TGTGCCAGCAGCTCATACAGGGGGTTCACTGAAGCTTTCTTT.

This clone appeared a single time. The rearrangement links TRBV28 to TRBJ2-1, with 7 bases that match TRBD1. V was clipped by 7 bases and J by 6 bases; unmatched bases: 6. CDR1 MDHEN and CDR2 SYDVKM come from the germline V gene. There are 13 residues in the CDR3. The CDR3 nucleotides read TGTGCCAGCACGGATGACAGGGCCAATGAGCAGTTCTTC. It yields the protein CASTDDRANEQFF. Drawing the rest from reference TRBV28 and TRBJ2-1, the complete variable domain is DVKVTQSSRYLVKRTGEKVFLECVQDMDHENMFWYRQDPGLGLRLIYFSYDVKMKEKGDIPEGYSVSREKKERFSLILESASTNQTSMYLCASTDDRANEQFFGPGTRLTVL.